Sequencing of this T cell receptor (beta chain) was carried out in a study of blood T cells in healthy people across ages. The study's findings and limits: The long-lived group displayed more naive CD4+ cells, plus higher diversity, than the aged donors did.

Germline lookup yields CDR1 SEHNR and CDR2 FQNEAQ (reference sequence). CDR3 size: 16 residues. V dropped 6 bases and J dropped 2; count of bases not matched to a gene: 10. As to this clonotype: Antigen unknown.

It was with a sample-barcoded 5' primer and a J-beta primer mix that a second PCR of about 6 to 12 cycles was run. Each cDNA molecule received a tag from a template-switch adaptor that had 12 random nucleotides. TCRdb used MiXCR to reprocess the 5' RACE reads, holding one entry per CDR3 protein. The sample has about 1.5 million distinct CDR3 sequences, approximately 42% seen once; the top ten hold roughly 7.9%. Sequences were obtained from blood. V and J are TRBV7-9 and TRBJ2-3; TRBD2 matches at 8 bases. This receptor was identified in a young woman in good health. CDR3: CASRPGRGVPTDTQYF. Written as DNA, the CDR3 is TGTGCCAGCAGACCCGGGAGGGGAGTGCCCACAGATACGCAGTATTTT.